This passage covers 21 T cell receptor beta chains from one sample sequenced in a study of T-cell reconstitution after alpha-beta-depleted transplantation in children. Construction of the TCRbeta library involved unique molecular identifiers. MiXCR was run by TCRdb on the PCR reads, yielding one entry per CDR3 protein. The sample has 580,000 or so distinct CDR3 sequences; 23% are singletons. The sample in question was PBMCs, mostly from graft donor cells, obtained 360 days after TCRalphabeta/CD19-depleted stem cell transplant. The receptors derive from a boy younger than two who had a stem cell transplant for acute myeloid leukemia, so the T cells may come from the graft donor.

This clonotype has a count of ten or more. The V and J genes are TRBV15 and TRBJ1-5, with D unclear. Trimming pared 1 base from V and 6 bases from J, leaving 22 bases between. The CDR3 contains 18 residues. Germline CDR1 is LNHNV and CDR2 is YYDKDF (reference sequence). CDR3 DNA: TGTGCCACCAGCAGAGCGAAAAACAAAGAGACGACCCGTCAGCCCCAGCATTTT. Protein sequence: CATSRAKNKETTRQPQHF.

The rearrangement uses TRBV5-1 and TRBJ2-7, with D hard to call. The V gene lost 3 bases and the J gene lost 0 bases, with 4 bases spanning the gap. The CDR3 extends over 12 amino acids. Germline V CDR1 and CDR2: SGHRS, YFSETQ. The CDR3 nucleotides are TGCGCCAGCAGCTCCAACTCCTACGAGCAGTACTTC. Translated, it gives CASSSNSYEQYF.

This clonotype was seen a handful of times. The chain is built from TRBV15 and TRBJ2-5; possibly TRBD1 for D (5 bases). The germline V gene has CDR1 LNHNV and CDR2 YYDKDF (reference sequence). This CDR3 contains 14 residues. Trimming removed 0 bases at V and 3 bases at J, with 8 bases between. This chain's CDR3 is CATSRDMTEETQYF. In nucleotides, the CDR3 is TGTGCCACCAGCAGAGATATGACAGAAGAGACCCAGTACTTC.

This clonotype was detected ten times or more. CDR3 protein: CASSLWGPKDTQYF. The CDR3 nucleotides are TGTGCCAGCAGCCTCTGGGGGCCAAAAGATACGCAGTATTTT. The genes are TRBV12-3 or TRBV12-4 and TRBJ2-3, with D possibly being TRBD1 (6 bases). The CDR3 is 14 residues long. Trimming cost V 6 bases and J 5 bases, with 15 bases left between them.

In its sample, this clonotype was seen a few times. The chain carries TRBV20-1 and TRBJ1-1, with 8 nucleotides matching TRBD1. In germline, CDR1 is DFQATT, CDR2 SNEGSKA (reference sequence). With 5 bases clipped from V and 7 bases from J, the junction kept 6 bases outside the gene matches. The CDR3 contains 12 residues. The CDR3 bases are TGCAGTGCTCCGGAACAGGGGGATGAAGCTTTCTTT. It specifies CSAPEQGDEAFF.

J is TRBJ2-2 and V is TRBV6-1; 7 bases fit TRBD2. The CDR3 spans 15 residues. Trimming at V came to 7 bases and at J to 3 bases, leaving 8 bases not matched to a gene. Germline V gene lookup returns CDR1 MNHNS and CDR2 SASEGT. CDR3 DNA: TGTGCCAGCACCCAACCAGGGAGGGACACCGGGGAGCTGTTTTTT. Its translation is CASTQPGRDTGELFF.

This clonotype was found a few times. The chain recombines TRBV6-5 with TRBJ2-3; D gene ambiguous. This CDR3 comprises 13 residues. The ends were cut back, 2 bases at V and 2 bases at J, with 5 bases in the middle. CDR1 and CDR2 from the germline V gene are MNHEY and SVGAGI. CDR3 nucleotides: TGTGCCAGCAGTTACACCGCCACAGATACGCAGTATTTT. It is translated as CASSYTATDTQYF.

The V gene is TRBV12-3 or TRBV12-4, the J gene TRBJ1-2, with 8 bases matching TRBD1. CDR3 length: 14 residues. Trimming cost V 4 bases and J 7 bases; bases outside gene matches: 8. For the CDR3, the DNA is TGTGCCAGCAGTTCCCTGGACAGGGAGGTTGGCTACACCTTC. It translates to CASSSLDREVGYTF.

The V call is TRBV11-1, the J call TRBJ1-1; 10 bases map to TRBD1. Germline loops: CDR1 SGHAT, CDR2 FQDESV (reference sequence). This CDR3 has 17 residues. Trimming cost V 5 bases and J 2 bases; bases outside gene matches: 11. CDR3 in amino acids: CASSTTTGGELNTEAFF. CDR3 in DNA: TGTGCCAGCAGCACAACGACAGGGGGCGAATTAAACACTGAAGCTTTCTTT.

The chain combines TRBV29-1 with TRBJ1-1, with no clear D. The CDR3 covers 10 residues. Germline V lookup: CDR1 SQVTM, CDR2 ANQGSEA. Trimming removed 6 bases at V and 7 bases at J, with 9 bases between. CDR3 in DNA: TGCAGCGTCGGAAGGCTTGAAGCTTTCTTT. It encodes CSVGRLEAFF.

This clonotype appeared many times. The chain is built from TRBV10-3 and TRBJ2-7; unclear D gene. The germline gives CDR1 ENHRY, CDR2 SYGVKD. The CDR3 is 11 residues long. The CDR3 region is CAMGDSNEQYV. The CDR3, as DNA: TGTGCCATGGGTGACTCCAACGAGCAGTACGTC.

The gene calls are TRBV7-6 and TRBJ1-3, with a weak D call TRBD1 (6 bases). The CDR3 sequence is 15 residues long. The V gene lost 7 bases and the J gene lost 2 bases, with 15 bases spanning the gap. Germline CDR1 is SGHVS and CDR2 is FNYEAQ. CDR3 in DNA: TGTGCCAGCATGCCCACAGGGTTCGCTGGAAACACCATATATTTT. Amino acids: CASMPTGFAGNTIYF.

This chain links TRBV4-1 with TRBJ2-2, with 13 bases matching TRBD2. Germline trimming cut 0 bases from V and 7 bases from J; bases unmatched to any gene: 8. The germline V gene encodes CDR1 MGHRA and CDR2 YSYEKL. The CDR3 contains 18 residues. The CDR3 DNA sequence: TGCGCCAGCAGCCAAGATACTAGCGGGGGGGCCATTGGCGGGGAGCTGTTTTTT. Protein product: CASSQDTSGGAIGGELFF.

The chain has TRBV18 and TRBJ2-1, with TRBD1 matching over 7 bases. The germline gives CDR1 KGHSH, CDR2 LQKENI. With 3 bases clipped from V and 1 base from J, the junction kept 6 bases outside the gene matches. This CDR3 comprises 16 residues. The CDR3 is CASSPRQGKSYNEQFF. The DNA for the CDR3 is TGTGCCAGCTCACCCAGACAGGGTAAATCCTACAATGAGCAGTTCTTC.

Here the CDR3 DNA reads TGTGCCAGCAACTTTGGGGGGAGTGGAAACACCATATATTTT. Encoded protein: CASNFGGSGNTIYF. This chain uses TRBV7-9 with TRBJ1-3; D is possibly TRBD1 (5 bases). This CDR3 region has 14 residues. Germline loops: CDR1 SEHNR, CDR2 FQNEAQ (reference sequence). The V and J ends lost 7 bases and 3 bases respectively, with 13 bases between them. The whole variable domain, remainder taken from reference TRBV7-9 and TRBJ1-3, is DTGVSQNPRHKITKRGQNVTFRCDPISEHNRLYWYRQTLGQGPEFLTYFQNEAQLEKSRLLSDRFSAERPKGSFSTLEIQRTEQGDSAMYLCASNFGGSGNTIYFGEGSWLTVV.

Ten or more counts support this clonotype. The chain recombines TRBV29-1 with TRBJ1-1; D not certain. The V gene's germline CDR1 is SQVTM and CDR2 ANQGSEA. Deletions cut 1 base from V and 8 bases from J, with 14 bases between. The CDR3 has 13 residues. The CDR3 reads CSVEASSDAEAFF. The CDR3 nucleotides are TGCAGCGTTGAAGCGTCGTCGGATGCCGAAGCTTTCTTT. Based on the CDR3 plus reference TRBV29-1 and TRBJ1-1, the full variable domain is SAVISQKPSRDICQRGTSLTIQCQVDSQVTMMFWYRQQPGQSLTLIATANQGSEATYESGFVIDKFPISRPNLTFSTLTVSNMSPEDSSIYLCSVEASSDAEAFFGQGTRLTVV.

V and J are TRBV7-3 and TRBJ2-2; D possibly corresponds to TRBD2 (5 bases). The CDR3 is made up of 16 amino acids. Per germline, CDR1 SGHTA and CDR2 FQGTGA. V lost 2 bases and J 1 base, leaving 11 bases between the germline ends. Written as DNA, the CDR3 is TGTGCCAGCAGCTTAGGGCTAGCCAAGAACACCGGGGAGCTGTTTTTT. It yields the protein CASSLGLAKNTGELFF.

The chain carries TRBV12-3 or TRBV12-4 and TRBJ1-3; D not certain. The CDR3 is made up of 14 amino acids. Trimming took 2 bases from V and 0 from J, leaving 5 bases between them. The CDR3 spells CASSLFSSGNTIYF. The CDR3, as DNA: TGTGCCAGCAGTTTATTTAGCTCTGGAAACACCATATATTTT.

This clonotype was observed a few times. The chain employs TRBV20-1 and TRBJ2-6; 11 nucleotides agree with TRBD1. The CDR3 runs 17 residues. Losses at the gene ends were 1 base for V and 3 bases for J; bases not matched to a gene: 5. The germline V gene has CDR1 DFQATT and CDR2 SNEGSKA (reference sequence). CDR3 bases: TGCAGTGCTAGAGTAGGACAGGGGGCAATTGGGGCCAACGTCCTGACTTTC. Amino acid sequence: CSARVGQGAIGANVLTF.

J is TRBJ1-1 and V is TRBV7-9, with TRBD1 matching over 8 bases. Trimming cost V 2 bases and J 6 bases; bases outside gene matches: 11. The CDR3 sequence is 16 residues long. The germline V gene encodes CDR1 SEHNR and CDR2 FQNEAQ (reference sequence). CDR3 sequence (DNA): TGTGCCAGCAGCTTAAGGCAGGGGGCTCGATTCGCTGAAGCTTTCTTT. Encoded protein: CASSLRQGARFAEAFF.

This clonotype was seen a handful of times. The chain combines TRBV7-6 with TRBJ1-1, with 9 bases that match TRBD1. Trimming cost V 5 bases and J 1 base; bases outside gene matches: 8. Looked up from germline, CDR1 is SGHVS and CDR2 is FNYEAQ. The CDR3 loop spans 16 amino acids. CDR3 loop: CASSATGGLGNTEAFF. Here the CDR3 DNA reads TGTGCCAGCAGCGCGACAGGGGGATTGGGGAACACTGAAGCTTTCTTT.